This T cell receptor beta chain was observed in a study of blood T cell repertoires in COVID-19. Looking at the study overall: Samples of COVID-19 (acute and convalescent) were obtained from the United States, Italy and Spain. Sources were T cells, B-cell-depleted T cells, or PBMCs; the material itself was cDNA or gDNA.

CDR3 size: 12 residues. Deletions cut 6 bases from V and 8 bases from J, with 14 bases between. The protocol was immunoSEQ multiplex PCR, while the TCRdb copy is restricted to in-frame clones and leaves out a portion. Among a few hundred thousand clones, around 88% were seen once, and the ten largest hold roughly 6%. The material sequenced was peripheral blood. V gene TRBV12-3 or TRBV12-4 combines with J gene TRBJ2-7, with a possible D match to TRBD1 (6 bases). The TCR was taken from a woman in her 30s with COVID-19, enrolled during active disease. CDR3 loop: CASSSQTGKQYF. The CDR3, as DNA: TGTGCCAGCAGCTCCCAAACAGGGAAGCAGTACTTC.